The rows below give T cell receptor beta chains drawn from one sample of a study of cytomegalovirus exposure and HLA in healthy donors. The method was immunoSEQ multiplex PCR; TCRdb's version includes in-frame clones alone and lacks a portion of them. Seen here are 150,000 to 200,000 clones, over 65% observed once, and the top ten hold about 4.7%. The material sequenced was PBMCs. Receptor source: a man in his late teens or twenties in good health and CMV-seropositive. CDR3s include the opening cysteine and the closing phenylalanine or tryptophan. Fields, in order: J gene, clone size, D gene, V gene, CDR3 protein, CDR3 DNA. A D gene is named only where the DNA matches it firmly. Only some rows state a clone size, as once, few, many or a class for expanded clones.

J: TRBJ2-2
size: .
D: TRBD1
V: TRBV28
CDR3: CASSPTGDTGELFF
DNA: TGTGCCAGCAGCCCTACAGGGGACACCGGGGAGCTGTTTTTT

J: TRBJ2-1
size: .
D: TRBD2
V: TRBV6-5
CDR3: CASSYGWEGHNEQFF
DNA: TGTGCCAGCAGTTACGGGTGGGAGGGCCACAATGAGCAGTTCTTC

J: TRBJ1-2
size: .
D: TRBD1
V: TRBV27
CDR3: CASSPDRGDGYTF
DNA: TGTGCCAGCAGTCCGGACAGGGGGGATGGCTACACCTTC

J: TRBJ1-2
size: few
D: .
V: TRBV27
CDR3: CASSTRPGLDYGYTF
DNA: TGTGCCAGCAGTACTAGACCAGGTTTGGACTATGGCTACACCTTC

J: TRBJ2-1
size: few
D: .
V: TRBV9
CDR3: CASSVVGQSSYNEQFF
DNA: TGTGCCAGCAGCGTAGTGGGGCAGAGCTCCTACAATGAGCAGTTCTTC

J: TRBJ2-1
size: few
D: TRBD2
V: TRBV7-2
CDR3: CASTQMGGTSYNEQFF
DNA: TGTGCCAGCACCCAGATGGGGGGGACCTCCTACAATGAGCAGTTCTTC

J: TRBJ1-2
size: .
D: .
V: TRBV5-6
CDR3: CASSSGEWGYTF
DNA: TGTGCCAGCTCCTCGGGGGAGTGGGGCTACACCTTC

J: TRBJ1-1
size: .
D: .
V: TRBV18
CDR3: CASSHGGGTEAFF
DNA: TGTGCCAGCTCACACGGTGGAGGGACTGAAGCTTTCTTT

J: TRBJ2-3
size: .
D: TRBD2
V: TRBV4-1
CDR3: CASSHDGGGAWDTQYF
DNA: TGCGCCAGCAGCCACGATGGCGGGGGGGCATGGGATACGCAGTATTTT

J: TRBJ1-1
size: once
D: .
V: TRBV5-1
CDR3: CASSPAGATEAFF
DNA: TGCGCCAGCAGCCCAGCAGGGGCGACTGAAGCTTTCTTT

J: TRBJ2-1
size: .
D: TRBD1
V: TRBV6-5
CDR3: CASSGQGTYNEQFF
DNA: TGTGCCAGCAGTGGACAGGGGACTTACAATGAGCAGTTCTTC

J: TRBJ1-2
size: .
D: .
V: TRBV30
CDR3: CAYPRGGTYGYTF
DNA: TGTGCCTACCCTCGGGGGGGTACCTATGGCTACACCTTC

J: TRBJ2-5
size: .
D: TRBD2
V: TRBV5-4
CDR3: CASSPEDPSGQETQYF
DNA: TGTGCCAGCAGCCCGGAGGACCCTAGCGGCCAAGAGACCCAGTACTTC

J: TRBJ2-1
size: .
D: TRBD2
V: TRBV7-2
CDR3: CASSSIAGGYNEQFF
DNA: TGTGCCAGCAGCTCCATAGCGGGGGGATACAATGAGCAGTTCTTC

J: TRBJ1-1
size: .
D: TRBD1
V: TRBV28
CDR3: CASSSPSRGQGLGTEAFF
DNA: TGTGCCAGCAGTTCTCCCTCCAGGGGGCAGGGTTTAGGGACTGAAGCTTTCTTT

J: TRBJ2-1
size: .
D: .
V: TRBV5-5
CDR3: CASSLAFAGARGSYNEQFF
DNA: TGTGCCAGCAGCTTGGCTTTTGCGGGGGCCCGAGGCTCCTACAATGAGCAGTTCTTC

J: TRBJ2-2
size: .
D: .
V: TRBV2
CDR3: CASSRLENTGELFF
DNA: TGTGCCAGCAGCCGACTAGAAAACACCGGGGAGCTGTTTTTT

J: TRBJ1-1
size: .
D: .
V: TRBV10-3
CDR3: CAISESGRSAGNTEAFF
DNA: TGTGCCATCAGTGAGTCAGGGAGGAGTGCAGGGAACACTGAAGCTTTCTTT

J: TRBJ2-3
size: .
D: .
V: TRBV25-1
CDR3: CASSELGAGEGTQYF
DNA: TGTGCCAGCAGTGAATTAGGGGCAGGGGAGGGTACGCAGTATTTT

J: TRBJ2-3
size: .
D: TRBD2
V: TRBV5-1
CDR3: CASSLDSAPGGNTQYF
DNA: TGCGCCAGCAGCTTGGATTCGGCCCCGGGGGGGAATACGCAGTATTTT

J: TRBJ1-2
size: .
D: .
V: TRBV7-9
CDR3: CASSVFQGKDGYTF
DNA: TGTGCCAGCAGCGTATTCCAGGGAAAGGATGGCTACACCTTC

J: TRBJ1-1
size: .
D: TRBD1
V: TRBV6-5
CDR3: CASSALTGSGTEAFF
DNA: TGTGCCAGCAGTGCGCTGACAGGGAGCGGAACTGAAGCTTTCTTT

J: TRBJ2-1
size: .
D: .
V: TRBV19
CDR3: CASSIGPGQQSSYNEQFF
DNA: TGTGCCAGTAGTATAGGCCCCGGACAGCAGAGCTCCTACAATGAGCAGTTCTTC

J: TRBJ1-1
size: .
D: .
V: TRBV7-9
CDR3: CASSSSKDSEAFF
DNA: TGTGCCAGCAGCTCGTCGAAGGACTCTGAAGCTTTCTTT

J: TRBJ2-1
size: .
D: .
V: TRBV20-1
CDR3: CSAERGNEQFF
DNA: TGCAGTGCTGAAAGGGGAAATGAGCAGTTCTTC

J: TRBJ2-5
size: .
D: TRBD2
V: TRBV7-3
CDR3: CASSLAGGAETQYF
DNA: TGTGCCAGCAGCTTAGCGGGGGGGGCGGAGACCCAGTACTTC

J: TRBJ1-1
size: .
D: .
V: TRBV4-1
CDR3: CASSQAGEAFF
DNA: TGCGCCAGCAGCCAAGCAGGTGAAGCTTTCTTT